This TCR beta chain appears in the sequencing data of a study of blood T cells in healthy people across ages. As for the study in general: Template switching picked up about one barcoded beta molecule for each two T cells.

Comment on this clonotype: The antigen remains undetermined.

Primers used in a second PCR of about 7 to 12 cycles were a sample-barcoded 5' primer and a J-beta primer mix. Researchers report that each sample yielded at least 2.5 million CDR3-containing paired-end reads. MiXCR, run by TCRdb on the 5' RACE reads, gives a single entry per CDR3 protein. The table records 700,000 or so distinct CDR3 sequences, roughly 20% of them present only once. V shed 3 bases and J shed 8 bases, with 8 bases lying between them. From germline, CDR1 is SGHTA and CDR2 FQGNSA. This CDR3 comprises 12 residues. Study conclusions and caveats: Getting older went along with TCR beta diversity per million T cells dropping roughly linearly. Diversity estimates from one million T cells were considered underestimates.

Sequencing was performed on blood. This TCR came from a man between 65 and 79 years old in good health. This chain links TRBV7-2 with TRBJ2-1; TRBD2 is a possible D gene (6 bases). This CDR3 reads CASSLTRYEQFF. CDR3 sequence (DNA): TGTGCCAGCAGCTTGACTAGATATGAGCAGTTCTTC.